This TCR beta chain was sequenced in a study of T cells after yellow fever vaccination. Germline V gives CDR1 DFQATT, CDR2 SNEGSKA (reference sequence). CDR3 length: 14 residues. The V gene lost 6 bases and the J gene lost 4 bases, with 18 bases spanning the gap. TCRdb passed the 5' RACE reads through MiXCR, listing each CDR3 protein once. Altogether 450,000 to 600,000 distinct CDR3 sequences are present, around an eighth being singletons, with the ten largest covering around 15%. Sequenced material: PBMCs, taken on the day of the yellow fever booster vaccination. The receptor comes from a man aged 25-45 years who received the YFV17D yellow fever vaccine. This chain links TRBV20-1 with TRBJ1-2, with D possibly being TRBD1 (5 bases). The CDR3 region has the DNA TGCAGTGCCTCCGCCCCCCTCGACAGCTATGGCTACACCTTC. Encoded protein: CSASAPLDSYGYTF.